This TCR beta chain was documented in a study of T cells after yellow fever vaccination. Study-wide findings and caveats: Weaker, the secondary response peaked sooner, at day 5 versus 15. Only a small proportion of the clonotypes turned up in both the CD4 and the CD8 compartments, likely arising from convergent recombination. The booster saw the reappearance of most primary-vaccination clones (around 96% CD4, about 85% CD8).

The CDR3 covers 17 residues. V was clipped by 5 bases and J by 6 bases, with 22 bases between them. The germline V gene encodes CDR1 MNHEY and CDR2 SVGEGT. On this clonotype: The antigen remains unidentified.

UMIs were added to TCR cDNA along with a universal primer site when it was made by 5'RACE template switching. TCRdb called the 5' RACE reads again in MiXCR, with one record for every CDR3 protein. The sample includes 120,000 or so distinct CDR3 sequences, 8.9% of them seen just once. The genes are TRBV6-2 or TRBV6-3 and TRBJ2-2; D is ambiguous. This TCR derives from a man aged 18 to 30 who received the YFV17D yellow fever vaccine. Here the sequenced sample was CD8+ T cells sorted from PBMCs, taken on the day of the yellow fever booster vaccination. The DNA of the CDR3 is TGTGCCAGCAGTCGAACCCAGGTCAATCGGTCTCCCGGGGAGCTGTTTTTT. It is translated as CASSRTQVNRSPGELFF.